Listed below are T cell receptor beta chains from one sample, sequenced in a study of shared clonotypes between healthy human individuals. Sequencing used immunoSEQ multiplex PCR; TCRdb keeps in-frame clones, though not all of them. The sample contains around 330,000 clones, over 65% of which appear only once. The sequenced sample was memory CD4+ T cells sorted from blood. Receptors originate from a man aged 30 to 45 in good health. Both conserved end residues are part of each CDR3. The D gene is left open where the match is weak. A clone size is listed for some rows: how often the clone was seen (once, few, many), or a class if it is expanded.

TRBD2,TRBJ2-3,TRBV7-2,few,TGTGCCAGCAGCTTAGCGGGGGGGCTAGCGGGAGCATCCCGTCAGGTGGCAGATACGCAGTATTTT,CASSLAGGLAGASRQVADTQYF
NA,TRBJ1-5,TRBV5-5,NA,TGTGCCAGCAGCTTGGTGGGGGGCCGGGGCAATCAGCCCCAGCATTTT,CASSLVGGRGNQPQHF
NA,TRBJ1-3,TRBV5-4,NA,TGTGCCAGCAGCTTGGCGGAGGGGGGGTATGGAAACACCATATATTTT,CASSLAEGGYGNTIYF
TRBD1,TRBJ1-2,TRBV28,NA,TGTGCCAGCAGTTCGGCCGGACAGGGGTACTATGGCTACACCTTC,CASSSAGQGYYGYTF
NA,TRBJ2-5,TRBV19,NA,TGTGCCAGTAGTAGACGTTTAGGGGTTGAGACCCAGTACTTC,CASSRRLGVETQYF
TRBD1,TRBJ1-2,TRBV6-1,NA,TGTGCCAGCAGTGGACACAGGGGGCTGAAGGGCTACACCTTC,CASSGHRGLKGYTF
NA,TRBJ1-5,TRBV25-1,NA,TGTGCCAGCAGTGAATCCGGTAGGAGCAATCAGCCCCAGCATTTT,CASSESGRSNQPQHF
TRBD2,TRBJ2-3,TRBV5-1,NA,TGCGCCAGCAGCTTGGAGGGGGCGGGAGGGCCCGCAGATACGCAGTATTTT,CASSLEGAGGPADTQYF
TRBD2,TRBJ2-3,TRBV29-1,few,TGCAGCGCAATAGGGTTCCAGCTAGCGGGAGGCGGGGGCACAGATACGCAGTATTTT,CSAIGFQLAGGGGTDTQYF
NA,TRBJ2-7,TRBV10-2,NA,TGCGCCAGCAGCGTCCAGGCCTACGAGCAGTACTTC,CASSVQAYEQYF
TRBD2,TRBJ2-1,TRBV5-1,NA,TGCGCCAGCAGCGCAGGGGGTTCTAGCGGGAGGAATGAGCAGTTCTTC,CASSAGGSSGRNEQFF
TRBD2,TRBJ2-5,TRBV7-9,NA,TGTGCCAGCAGCTTAGGGACTAGCGGCCAAGAGACCCAGTACTTC,CASSLGTSGQETQYF
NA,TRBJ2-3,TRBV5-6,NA,TGTGCCAGCAGCTTGGATCTGGGTTCCACAGATACGCAGTATTTT,CASSLDLGSTDTQYF
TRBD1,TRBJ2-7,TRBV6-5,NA,TGTGCCAGCACTAAGACAGGGGCTGAACACTACGAGCAGTACTTC,CASTKTGAEHYEQYF
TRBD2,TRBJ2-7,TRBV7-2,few,TGTGCCAGCAGCCCACGGACTAGCAAGCATCAATACGAGCAGTACTTC,CASSPRTSKHQYEQYF
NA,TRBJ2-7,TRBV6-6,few,TGTGCCAGCAGGTCTCGGGCGCTCACCTACGAGCAGTACTTC,CASRSRALTYEQYF
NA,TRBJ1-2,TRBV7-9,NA,TGTGCCAGCAACAGACTAGAGGATGGCTACACCTTC,CASNRLEDGYTF
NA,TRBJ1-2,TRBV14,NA,TGTGCCAGCAGCCAAGATCTCCGGGGCGGCTACACCTTC,CASSQDLRGGYTF
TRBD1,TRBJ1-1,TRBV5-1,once,TGCGCCAGCAGCTTGGATACAGGGGGCCTGACTGAAGCTTTCTTT,CASSLDTGGLTEAFF
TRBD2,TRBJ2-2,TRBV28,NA,TGTGCCAGCAGTCCCCCGGGACTAGCGATGACCGGGGAGCTGTTTTTT,CASSPPGLAMTGELFF
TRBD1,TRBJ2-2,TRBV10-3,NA,TGTGCCATCAGTGAGCCGGGACAGGGGGCCGGGGAGCTGTTTTTT,CAISEPGQGAGELFF
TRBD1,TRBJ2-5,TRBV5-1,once,TGCGCCAGCAGCTCCGGGACAGGGGGGTACCAAGAGACCCAGTACTTC,CASSSGTGGYQETQYF
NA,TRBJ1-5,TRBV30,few,TGTGCCTGGAGTGCAGGTGCGGGCTACAATCAGCCCCAGCATTTT,CAWSAGAGYNQPQHF
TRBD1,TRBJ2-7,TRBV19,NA,TGTGCCAGTAGTATAAAGGGGGCGCGATCGAAAGAGCAGTACTTC,CASSIKGARSKEQYF
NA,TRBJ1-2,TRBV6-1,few,TGTGCCAGCATTAAAAGAGGGGAATCTGGCTACACCTTC,CASIKRGESGYTF
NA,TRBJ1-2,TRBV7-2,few,TGTGCCAGCAGCTTAGCCGGGACATCGGGAGGCTACACCTTC,CASSLAGTSGGYTF
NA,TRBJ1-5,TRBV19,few,TGTGCCAGTAGTATAATGCACCAACGGGGTCAGCCCCAGCATTTT,CASSIMHQRGQPQHF
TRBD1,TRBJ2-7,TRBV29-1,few,TGCAGCGTTGAAGTAACAGGGGAGGAGCAGTACTTC,CSVEVTGEEQYF
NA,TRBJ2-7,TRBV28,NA,TGTGCCAGCAGTCCCCCGGGAGACTCCTACGAGCAGTACTTC,CASSPPGDSYEQYF
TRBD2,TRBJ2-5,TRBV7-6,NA,TGTGCCAGCACCAAAGGACTTTACGGGGCGGGAGGTCGCGAGACCCAGTACTTC,CASTKGLYGAGGRETQYF
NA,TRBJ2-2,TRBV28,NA,TGTGCCAGCAGTTATTATCGGGACACCGGGGAGCTGTTTTTT,CASSYYRDTGELFF
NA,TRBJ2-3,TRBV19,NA,TGTGCCAGTAGTATAGCCCCATACAGGGCCCGGACAGATACGCAGTATTTT,CASSIAPYRARTDTQYF
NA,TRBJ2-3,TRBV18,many,TGTGCCAGCTCACCACCGACCAACACAGATACGCAGTATTTT,CASSPPTNTDTQYF
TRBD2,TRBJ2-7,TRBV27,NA,TGTGCCAGCAGTAGACTAGCGGGAGGGTACCCCTACGAGCAGTACTTC,CASSRLAGGYPYEQYF
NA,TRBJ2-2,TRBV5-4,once,TGTGCCAGCAGCTTCCAGGGGGGCAGGGACGGGGAGCTGTTTTTT,CASSFQGGRDGELFF
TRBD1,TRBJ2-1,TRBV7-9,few,TGTGCCAGCAGCGCCGGGACAGGGTTCGCCTACAATGAGCAGTTCTTC,CASSAGTGFAYNEQFF
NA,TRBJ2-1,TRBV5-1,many,TGCGCCAGCAGCTTAGGGGATAACAATGAGCAGTTCTTC,CASSLGDNNEQFF
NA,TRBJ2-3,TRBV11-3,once,TGTGCCAGCAAGGGAGGTAGCACAGATACGCAGTATTTT,CASKGGSTDTQYF
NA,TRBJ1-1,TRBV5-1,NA,TGCGCCAGCAGCTTGGGGGTAGGGGCGAACACTGAAGCTTTCTTT,CASSLGVGANTEAFF
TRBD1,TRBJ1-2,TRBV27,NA,TGTGCCAGCAGAAGGACAGGGAACTATGGCTACACCTTC,CASRRTGNYGYTF
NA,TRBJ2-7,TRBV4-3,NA,TGCGCCAGCAGCCAAGATTTTGTCAGGGGCCACGAGCAGTACTTC,CASSQDFVRGHEQYF
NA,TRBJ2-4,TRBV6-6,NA,TGTGCCATAACTCAGGCAGCCCGCGGCAAAAACATTCAGTACTTC,CAITQAARGKNIQYF
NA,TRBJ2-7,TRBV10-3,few,TGTGCCACCCAACTAGTTTCGGGGGAGCAGTACTTC,CATQLVSGEQYF
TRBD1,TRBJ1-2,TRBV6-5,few,TGTGCCAGCAGTATAAGGGGACAGGGGGCATGGGGCTACACCTTC,CASSIRGQGAWGYTF
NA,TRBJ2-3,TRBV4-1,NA,TGCGCCAGCAGCCAACCATGGGCCACAGATACGCAGTATTTT,CASSQPWATDTQYF
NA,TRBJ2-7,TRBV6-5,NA,TGTGCCAGCAGTCGGGGGACTGCCTCATACGAGCAGTACTTC,CASSRGTASYEQYF
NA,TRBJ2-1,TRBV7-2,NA,TGTGCCAGCGGCCCCTGGTCATCCCCCCGTGAGCAGTTCTTC,CASGPWSSPREQFF
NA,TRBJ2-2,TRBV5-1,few,TGCGCCAGCAGCTTGGCAGGACTGAACACCGGGGAGCTGTTTTTT,CASSLAGLNTGELFF
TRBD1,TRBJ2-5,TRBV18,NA,TGTGCCAGCTCACCACGGACAGGGGGCGCGCAGACCCAGTACTTC,CASSPRTGGAQTQYF
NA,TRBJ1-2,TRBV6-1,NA,TGTGCCAGCAGTGATAGGACAGACCTCTATGGCTACACCTTC,CASSDRTDLYGYTF
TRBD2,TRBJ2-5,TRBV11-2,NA,TGTGCCAGCAGGCGACTAGCGGGGGCCCAAGAGACCCAGTACTTC,CASRRLAGAQETQYF
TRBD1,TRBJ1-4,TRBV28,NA,TGTGCCAGCAGTCGGACAGGGTTTGGGGAAAAACTGTTTTTT,CASSRTGFGEKLFF
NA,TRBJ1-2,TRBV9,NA,TGTGCCAGCAGCGAGGGGTACTATGGCTACACCTTC,CASSEGYYGYTF
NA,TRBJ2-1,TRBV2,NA,TGTGCCAGCTCACGGGAGACCTCCAATGAGCAGTTCTTC,CASSRETSNEQFF
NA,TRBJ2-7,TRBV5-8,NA,TGTGCCAGCAGCAGAAGGGCCAAACCCTCTGCCTACGAGCAGTACTTC,CASSRRAKPSAYEQYF
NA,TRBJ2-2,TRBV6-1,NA,TGTGCCAGCAGGGCGGTGGCGATGGGGCCCGGGGAGCTGTTTTTT,CASRAVAMGPGELFF
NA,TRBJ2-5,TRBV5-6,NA,TGTGCCAGCACCGAACTAGGGGGAGAGACCCAGTACTTC,CASTELGGETQYF
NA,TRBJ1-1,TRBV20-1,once,TGCAGTGCTAGGAGGAACACTGAAGCTTTCTTT,CSARRNTEAFF